This TCR beta chain was sequenced in a study of T cells of healthy individuals. This clonotype was observed many times. TCRdb re-called the 5' RACE reads with MiXCR, one entry per CDR3 protein. Of some 41,000 distinct CDR3 sequences in the sample, about 4.5% were seen once. The germline CDR1 and CDR2 sequences are MNHEY and SMNVEV (reference sequence). Trimming removed 5 bases from V and 4 bases from J; junction bases left unmatched: 7. The CDR3 contains 14 residues. The TCR was taken from a human donor in good health. The genes are TRBV27 and TRBJ2-7, with TRBD1 identical over 8 bases. The CDR3 reads CASSPRTGMYEQYF. The CDR3 coding sequence is TGTGCCAGCAGTCCCCGGACAGGGATGTACGAGCAGTACTTC.